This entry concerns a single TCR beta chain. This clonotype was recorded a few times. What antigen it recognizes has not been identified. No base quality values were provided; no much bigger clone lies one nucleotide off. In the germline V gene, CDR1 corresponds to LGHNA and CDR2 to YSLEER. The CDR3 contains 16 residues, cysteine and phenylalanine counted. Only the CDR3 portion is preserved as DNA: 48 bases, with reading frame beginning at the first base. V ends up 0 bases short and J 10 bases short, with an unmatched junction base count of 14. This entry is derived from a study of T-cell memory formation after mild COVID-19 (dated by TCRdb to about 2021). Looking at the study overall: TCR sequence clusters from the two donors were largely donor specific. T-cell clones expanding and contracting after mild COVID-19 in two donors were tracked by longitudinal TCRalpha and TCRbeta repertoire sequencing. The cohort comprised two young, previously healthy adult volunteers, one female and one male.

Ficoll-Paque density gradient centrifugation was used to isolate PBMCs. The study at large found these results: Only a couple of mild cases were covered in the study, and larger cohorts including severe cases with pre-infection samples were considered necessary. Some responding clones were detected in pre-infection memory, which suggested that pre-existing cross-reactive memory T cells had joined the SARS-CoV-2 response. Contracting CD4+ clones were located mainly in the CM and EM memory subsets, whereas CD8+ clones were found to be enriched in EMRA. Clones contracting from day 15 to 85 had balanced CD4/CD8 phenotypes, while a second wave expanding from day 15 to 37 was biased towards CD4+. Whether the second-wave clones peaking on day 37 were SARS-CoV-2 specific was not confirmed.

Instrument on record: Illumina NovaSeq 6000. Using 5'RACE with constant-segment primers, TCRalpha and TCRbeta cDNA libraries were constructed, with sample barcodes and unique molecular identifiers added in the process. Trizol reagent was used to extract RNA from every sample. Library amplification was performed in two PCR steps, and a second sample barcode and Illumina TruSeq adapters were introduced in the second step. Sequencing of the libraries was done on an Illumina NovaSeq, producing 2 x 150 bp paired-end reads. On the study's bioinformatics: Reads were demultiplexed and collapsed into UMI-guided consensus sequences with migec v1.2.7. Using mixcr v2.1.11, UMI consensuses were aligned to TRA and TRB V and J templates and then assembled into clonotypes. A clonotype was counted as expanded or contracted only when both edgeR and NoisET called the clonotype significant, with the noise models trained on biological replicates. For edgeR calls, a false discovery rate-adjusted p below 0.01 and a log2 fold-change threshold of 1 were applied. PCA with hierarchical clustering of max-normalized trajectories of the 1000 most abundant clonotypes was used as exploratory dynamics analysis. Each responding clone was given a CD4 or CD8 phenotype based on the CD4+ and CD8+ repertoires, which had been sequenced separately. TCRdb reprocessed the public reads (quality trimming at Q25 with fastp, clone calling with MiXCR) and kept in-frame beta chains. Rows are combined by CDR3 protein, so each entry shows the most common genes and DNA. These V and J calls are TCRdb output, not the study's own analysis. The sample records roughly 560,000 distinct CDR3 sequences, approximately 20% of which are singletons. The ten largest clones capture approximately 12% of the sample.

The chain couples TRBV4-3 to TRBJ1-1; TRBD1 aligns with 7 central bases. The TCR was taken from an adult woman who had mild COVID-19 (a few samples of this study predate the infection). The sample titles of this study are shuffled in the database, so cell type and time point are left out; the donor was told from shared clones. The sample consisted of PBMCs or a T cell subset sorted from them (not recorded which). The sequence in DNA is TGCGCCAGCAGCCAAGATTCGACAGGGCCCCTCTCTGGAGCTTTCTTT. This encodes CASSQDSTGPLSGAFF.